This T cell receptor beta chain was found in a study of blood T cell repertoires in COVID-19. The length of the CDR3 is 14 residues. The germline gives CDR1 SGHNT, CDR2 YYREEE (reference sequence). The V gene end was trimmed by 4 bases and the J gene end by 6 bases; junction bases not matched to a gene: 10. TCRdb's table, derived via immunoSEQ multiplex PCR, lists solely in-frame clones and lacks some. This sample has about 270,000 clones, with about nine tenths found just once. This clonotype was obtained from a man aged 40-49 years with active or convalescent COVID-19. Sequenced input: peripheral blood. V and J are TRBV5-4 and TRBJ2-7; TRBD1 agrees at 7 bases. DNA of the CDR3: TGTGCCAGCAGCCCTGGACAGGCGCGCAGCGAGCAGTACTTC. Its translation is CASSPGQARSEQYF.